This T cell receptor (beta chain) was sequenced for a study of shared clonotypes between healthy human individuals. Notes on the study in general: Shared across a handful of donors were roughly 4.8% of the naive CD4 clonotypes.

For this clone: Its antigen remains unknown.

Here immunoSEQ multiplex PCR was the method, and the copy in TCRdb shows in-frame clones only, minus some. The data show tens of thousands of clones, about 64% seen once. This TCR was recovered from a man aged 25 to 45 in good health. What was sequenced was memory CD8+ T cells sorted from blood. Subset here: CD45RO+ cells pooled with CCR7-negative TemRA cells.

The DNA for the CDR3 is TGTGCCAGCAACAGTGAGGGACAGAACTACGAGCAGTACTTC. Its protein product is CASNSEGQNYEQYF. The rearrangement links TRBV7-2 to TRBJ2-7; 7 bases are shared with TRBD1. The CDR3 runs to 14 residues. J gave up 3 bases and V 7 bases, and 9 bases lay outside the gene matches. Looked up from germline, CDR1 is SGHTA and CDR2 is FQGNSA.